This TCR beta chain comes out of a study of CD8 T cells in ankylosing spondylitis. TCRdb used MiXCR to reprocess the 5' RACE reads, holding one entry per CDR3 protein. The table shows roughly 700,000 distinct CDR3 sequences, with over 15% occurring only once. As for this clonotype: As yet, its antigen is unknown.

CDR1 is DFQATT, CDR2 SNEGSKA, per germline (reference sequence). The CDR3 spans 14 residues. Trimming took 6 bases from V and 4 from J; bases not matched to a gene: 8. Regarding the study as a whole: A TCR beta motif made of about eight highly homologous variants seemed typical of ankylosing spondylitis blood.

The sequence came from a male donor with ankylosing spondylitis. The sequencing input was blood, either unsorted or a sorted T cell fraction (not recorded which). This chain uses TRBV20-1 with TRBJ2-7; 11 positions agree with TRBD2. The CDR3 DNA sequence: TGCAGTGCAGTAGCGGGAGGGCCGTCGTACGAGCAGTACTTC. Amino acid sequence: CSAVAGGPSYEQYF.